Each of the 18 T cell receptor beta chains below was sequenced from the same sample in a study of blood T cell repertoires in COVID-19. The assay was immunoSEQ multiplex PCR, and TCRdb's table has in-frame clones only and misses some. Of tens of thousands of clones in the sample, 80% to 90% are singletons; the top ten hold roughly 1.5%. Sequencing input: peripheral blood. The receptors come from a man in his 60s with acute or convalescent COVID-19.

V usage is TRBV19 and J usage is TRBJ2-7; no definite D call. The CDR3 has 14 amino acids. The germline V gene has CDR1 LNHDA and CDR2 SQIVND (reference sequence). V was trimmed by 3 bases and J by 1 base, leaving 10 bases between them. For the CDR3, the DNA is TGTGCCAGTAGTATTGCAATAGATTCCTACGAGCAGTACTTC. Amino acids: CASSIAIDSYEQYF.

The CDR3, as DNA: TGTGCCAGCAGCTCCGGGGGGGCCGAGACAGATACGCAGTATTTT. Residues: CASSSGGAETDTQYF. V usage is TRBV6-4 and J usage is TRBJ2-3; 8 bases are a match to TRBD2. V trimming: 6 bases; J trimming: 3 bases; junction bases outside the gene matches: 8. The length of the CDR3 is 15 residues. Germline V gene lookup returns CDR1 MRHNA and CDR2 SNTAGT.

This clone appeared a single time. V and J are TRBV12-3 or TRBV12-4 and TRBJ1-6; tentative D call: TRBD1 (6 bases). This CDR3 contains 13 residues. Trimming cost V 6 bases and J 7 bases, with 10 bases left between them. As DNA, the CDR3 is TGTGCCAGCAGGCCTACAGGGAATTCACCCCTCCACTTT. This codes for CASRPTGNSPLHF.

The V gene is TRBV3-1 (or the pseudogene TRBV3-2), the J gene TRBJ1-4, with D perhaps TRBD1 (5 bases). The germline V gene has CDR1 LGHDT and CDR2 YNNKEL (reference sequence). The V gene lost 8 bases and the J gene lost 1 base, with 8 bases spanning the gap. CDR3 size: 13 residues. CDR3 sequence (DNA): TGTGCCAGCGGGGGGAGAACTAATGAAAAACTGTTTTTT. This encodes CASGGRTNEKLFF.

This rearrangement joins TRBV5-1 to TRBJ2-7; weak D call: TRBD1 (6 bases). Trimming left V 0 bases short and J 2 bases short, with 12 bases between. The CDR3 is 15 residues long. Germline CDR1 and CDR2: SGHRS and YFSETQ. CDR3 sequence: CASSLATGPTYEQYF. The DNA for the CDR3 is TGCGCCAGCAGCTTGGCGACAGGTCCTACCTACGAGCAGTACTTC.

The chain uses TRBV27 and TRBJ2-3; 7 bases map to TRBD1. The germline V gene encodes CDR1 MNHEY and CDR2 SMNVEV (reference sequence). The ends lost 5 bases at V and 1 base at J; junction bases unmatched: 3. The CDR3 is made up of 14 amino acids. In nucleotides, the CDR3 is TGTGCCAGCAGTGGGACAGCAGGCACAGATACGCAGTATTTT. Its translation: CASSGTAGTDTQYF.

The chain joins TRBV18 to TRBJ2-5, with D possibly matching TRBD2 (8 bases). Deletions cut 6 bases from V and 0 bases from J, with 26 bases between. Germline loops: CDR1 KGHSH, CDR2 LQKENI. The CDR3 sequence is 19 residues long. Here the CDR3 DNA reads TGTGCCAGCTCTCCCTATGGCGCGGGGGGACAGTTTTACCAAGAGACCCAGTACTTC. Protein sequence: CASSPYGAGGQFYQETQYF.

The J gene is TRBJ1-2, the V gene TRBV6-2 or TRBV6-3; TRBD1 matches 12 bases. The trim removed 0 bases at V and 8 bases at J, leaving 10 bases unmatched. Germline assignment: CDR1 MNHEY and CDR2 SVGEGT. CDR3 length: 17 amino acids. CDR3 DNA: TGTGCCAGCAGTTACTCGATTGGGACAGGGGGCAGGAAAGGCTACACCTTC. It specifies CASSYSIGTGGRKGYTF.

V usage is TRBV19 and J usage is TRBJ2-1; TRBD1 agrees at 11 bases. V lost 6 bases and J lost 8; bases outside the gene matches: 9. In germline, CDR1 is LNHDA, CDR2 SQIVND (reference sequence). The CDR3 totals 15 residues. Written as DNA, the CDR3 is TGTGCCAGTAGCTACCGCGGACAGGGGGCCGATGAGCAGTTCTTC. This translates into CASSYRGQGADEQFF.

This chain connects TRBV5-1 to TRBJ2-4; 14 nucleotides agree with TRBD2. Trimming at V came to 3 bases and at J to 3 bases, leaving 11 bases not matched to a gene. Germline V lookup: CDR1 SGHRS, CDR2 YFSETQ. This CDR3 comprises 19 residues. CDR3: CASSSEGGLAGGRKNIQYF. CDR3 bases: TGCGCCAGCAGCTCTGAGGGCGGACTAGCGGGGGGCCGCAAAAACATTCAGTACTTC. The whole variable domain, filled in from reference TRBV5-1 and TRBJ2-4, reads KAGVTQTPRYLIKTRGQQVTLSCSPISGHRSVSWYQQTPGQGLQFLFEYFSETQRNKGNFPGRFSGRQFSNSRSEMNVSTLELGDSALYLCASSSEGGLAGGRKNIQYFGAGTRLSVL.

J is TRBJ2-7 and V is TRBV29-1, with 10 bases aligning to TRBD2. Looked up from germline, CDR1 is SQVTM and CDR2 is ANQGSEA. This CDR3 has 16 residues. V gave up 5 bases and J gave up 3 bases; unmatched junction bases: 13. CDR3 sequence reads: CSVTPQLAGKFYEQYF. CDR3 sequence (DNA): TGCAGCGTTACCCCCCAACTAGCGGGAAAGTTCTACGAGCAGTACTTC.

V and J are TRBV5-4 and TRBJ2-6; 12 bases align to TRBD1. Germline V gene lookup returns CDR1 SGHNT and CDR2 YYREEE (reference sequence). The CDR3 runs 17 residues. V shed 7 bases and J 2 bases; nucleotides not matched to a gene: 7. The CDR3 sequence is CASGGTGGLAGANVLTF. The CDR3 bases are TGTGCCAGCGGGGGGACAGGGGGCTTGGCTGGGGCCAACGTCCTGACTTTC.

This rearrangement joins TRBV18 to TRBJ1-2; 7 bases line up with TRBD1. The germline gives CDR1 KGHSH, CDR2 LQKENI. The CDR3 runs 12 residues. V trimming: 4 bases; J trimming: 13 bases; junction bases outside the gene matches: 9. CDR3 residues: CASSLRQGEGTF. Here the CDR3 DNA reads TGTGCCAGCTCACTAAGACAGGGCGAGGGCACCTTC.

This chain uses TRBV5-1 with TRBJ1-2, with D perhaps TRBD1 (5 bases). Germline V CDR1 and CDR2: SGHRS, YFSETQ. CDR3 length: 10 amino acids. The ends were cut back, 9 bases at V and 9 bases at J, with 12 bases in the middle. Written as DNA, the CDR3 is TGCGCCACGCGGGGGGATAGCTACACCTTC. Residues: CATRGDSYTF.

The chain joins TRBV20-1 to TRBJ2-3; possible D gene TRBD1, 7 bases. CDR1 is DFQATT and CDR2 is SNEGSKA in the germline V gene (reference sequence). The CDR3 contains 15 residues. V dropped 3 bases and J dropped 8 bases, with 21 bases sitting between them. CDR3 region: CSASPGGRAAGTQYF. In nucleotides, the CDR3 is TGCAGTGCTAGTCCAGGGGGGCGGGCCGCCGGTACGCAGTATTTT.

The rearrangement uses TRBV7-2 and TRBJ2-1; TRBD2 matches 10 bases. The CDR3 spans 15 residues. With V trimmed by 5 bases and J by 2 bases, 3 bases remained unmatched. Looked up from germline, CDR1 is SGHTA and CDR2 is FQGNSA. CDR3 residues: CASSRTSGPYNEQFF. The CDR3 nucleotides are TGTGCCAGCAGCCGGACTAGCGGCCCCTACAATGAGCAGTTCTTC.

V is TRBV29-1 and J is TRBJ1-3; 8 bases agree with TRBD1. Germline V gene data show CDR1 as SQVTM and CDR2 as ANQGSEA. The CDR3 is 13 residues long. The V segment lost 7 bases and the J segment 0 bases; nucleotides outside the gene matches: 2. CDR3 coding DNA: TGCAGCGACGACAGGGGCTCTGGAAACACCATATATTTT. As protein: CSDDRGSGNTIYF.

The chain joins TRBV6-6 to TRBJ1-1; TRBD1 might be the D (5 bases). Germline lookup yields CDR1 MNHNY and CDR2 SVGAGI (reference sequence). V lost 7 bases and J lost 6, with 15 bases in between. The CDR3 totals 13 residues. In DNA, the CDR3 is TGTGCCAGCACCCGGGACGGGGGTGCTGAAGCTTTCTTT. Translation gives CASTRDGGAEAFF.